These 5 T cell receptor beta chains were sequenced from one sample in a study of STAT5B mutations in CD4+ large granular lymphocyte leukemia (dated by TCRdb to the early 2020s). The method was the immunoSEQ multiplex PCR assay. TCRdb mirrors the immuneACCESS table, restricted to in-frame sequences. Some clones are absent from its copies; in checked studies, under half trace to an unresolved V gene, and the reason for the others is unknown. This sample lists 30,000 or so clones; 75% to 85% were detected once. The ten largest clonotypes hold 2% to 2.5% of the sample. The material sequenced was CD4+ T cells from blood buffy coats. The receptors were sampled from a human donor in good health.

V is TRBV12-5 and J is TRBJ2-2; unclear D gene. V gave up 1 base and J gave up 4 bases, with 1 base separating them. The CDR3 is 12 amino acids. Germline lookup yields CDR1 LGHNT and CDR2 FRNRAP. The chain's CDR3 is CASGLGTGELFF. In nucleotides, the CDR3 is TGTGCTAGTGGTTTGGGCACCGGGGAGCTGTTTTTT.

The genes are TRBV18 and TRBJ1-4; possible D gene TRBD1, 6 bases. The V end lost 5 bases, the J end lost 0 bases, and 13 bases lay between the germline ends. CDR3 length: 16 amino acids. Germline-derived CDR1 and CDR2 are KGHSH and LQKENI. This chain's CDR3 is CASSTGTAATNEKLFF. In nucleotides, the CDR3 is TGTGCCAGCTCAACAGGGACCGCGGCAACTAATGAAAAACTGTTTTTT. Looking up the rest from reference TRBV18 and TRBJ1-4 gives the full variable domain: NAGVMQNPRHLVRRRGQEARLRCSPMKGHSHVYWYRQLPEEGLKFMVYLQKENIIDESGMPKERFSAEFPKEGPSILRIQQVVRGDSAAYFCASSTGTAATNEKLFFGSGTQLSVL.

Only a few counts were recorded for this clone. The chain carries TRBV19 and TRBJ2-3; D not certain. The V gene lost 5 bases and the J gene lost 6 bases, with 6 bases spanning the gap. The CDR3 is made up of 11 amino acids. Germline CDR1 LNHDA, CDR2 SQIVND (reference sequence). CDR3 region: CASSQGDTQYF. CDR3 nucleotide sequence: TGTGCCAGTAGTCAAGGTGATACGCAGTATTTT.

This sequence joins TRBV4-2 and TRBJ2-1; 9 bases match TRBD2. The germline gives CDR1 LGHNA, CDR2 YNFKEQ. V lost 1 base and J lost 3; bases outside the gene matches: 1. This CDR3 has 15 amino acids. The CDR3 spells CASSQGLADYNEQFF. The CDR3 region has the DNA TGTGCCAGCAGCCAAGGACTAGCGGACTACAATGAGCAGTTCTTC.

As DNA, the CDR3 is TGTGCCAGCAGCTTAGACAGGGGGCCCTACGAGCAGTACTTC. Amino acid sequence: CASSLDRGPYEQYF. The J gene is TRBJ2-7, the V gene TRBV7-8; 9 nucleotides agree with TRBD1. CDR1 SGHVS and CDR2 FQNEAQ come from the germline V gene. J was trimmed by 2 bases and V by 1 base; bases with no gene match: 0. The CDR3 length is 14 residues.